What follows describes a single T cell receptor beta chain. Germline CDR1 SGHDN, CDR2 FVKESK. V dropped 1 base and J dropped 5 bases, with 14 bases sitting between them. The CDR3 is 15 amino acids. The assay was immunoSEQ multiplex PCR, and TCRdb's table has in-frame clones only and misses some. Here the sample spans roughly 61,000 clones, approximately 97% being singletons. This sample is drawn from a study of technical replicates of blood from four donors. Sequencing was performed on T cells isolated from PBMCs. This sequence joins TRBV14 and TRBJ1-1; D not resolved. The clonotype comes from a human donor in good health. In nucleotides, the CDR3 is TGTGCCAGCAGCCAAGTAGTCGGGTATGGGACTGAAGCTTTCTTT. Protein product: CASSQVVGYGTEAFF. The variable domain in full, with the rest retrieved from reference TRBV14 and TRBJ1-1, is EAGVTQFPSHSVIEKGQTVTLRCDPISGHDNLYWYRRVMGKEIKFLLHFVKESKQDESGMPNNRFLAERTGGTYSTLKVQPAELEDSGVYFCASSQVVGYGTEAFFGQGTRLTVV.